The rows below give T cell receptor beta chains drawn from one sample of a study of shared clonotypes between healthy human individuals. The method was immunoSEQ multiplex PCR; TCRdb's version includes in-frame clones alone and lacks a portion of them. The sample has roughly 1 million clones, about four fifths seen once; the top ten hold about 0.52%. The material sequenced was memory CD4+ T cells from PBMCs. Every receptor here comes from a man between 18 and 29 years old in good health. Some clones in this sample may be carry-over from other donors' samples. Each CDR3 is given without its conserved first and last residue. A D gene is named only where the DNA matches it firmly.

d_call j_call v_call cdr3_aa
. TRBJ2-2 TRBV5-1 ASSLAPGHFNTGELF
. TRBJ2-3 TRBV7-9 ALLDTQY
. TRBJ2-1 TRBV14 ASSQGTGFSYNEQF
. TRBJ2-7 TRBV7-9 ASSLSNLFGSYEQY
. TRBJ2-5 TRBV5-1 ASSLPDPQETQY
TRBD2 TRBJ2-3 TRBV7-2 ASSPTSIPTDTQY
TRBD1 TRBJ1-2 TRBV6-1 ASSVGQVYGYT
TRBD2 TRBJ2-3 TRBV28 ASHTSGRASDTQY
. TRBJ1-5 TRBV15 ATSPWRGNSNQPQH
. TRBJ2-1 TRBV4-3 ASSQATRSFYNEQF
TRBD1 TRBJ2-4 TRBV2 ASRGRTGAKNIQY
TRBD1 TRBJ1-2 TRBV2 ASRVRGQGLGGYT
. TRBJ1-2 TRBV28 ASSIPGSNYGYT
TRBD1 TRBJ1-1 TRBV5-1 ASSLETGGGTEAF
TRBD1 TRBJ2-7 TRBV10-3 AIRANRDRGASEQY
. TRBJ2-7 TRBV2 ASWRGPSYEQY
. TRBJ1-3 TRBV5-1 ASSLSVSSGNTIY
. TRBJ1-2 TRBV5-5 ASSFSGANGYT
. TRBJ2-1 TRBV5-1 ASSLQPLAPTNEQF
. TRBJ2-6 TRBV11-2 ASSAAGANVLT
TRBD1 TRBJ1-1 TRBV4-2 ASSQNTGGWTEAF
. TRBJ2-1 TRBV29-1 SVGPIVYNEQF
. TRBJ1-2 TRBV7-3 ASSLPRRGFDGYT
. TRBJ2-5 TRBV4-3 ASSQDGRVGQGKTQY
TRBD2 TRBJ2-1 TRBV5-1 ASSLGLAGEREQF
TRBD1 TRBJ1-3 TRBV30 AWGTGDTIY
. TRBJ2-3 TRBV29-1 SVAPTDTQY